Listed here are 23 T cell receptor beta chains from one sample, sequenced in a study of T cell responses to AZD1222 COVID-19 vaccine. TCRdb keeps only in-frame clones here, not all; method: immunoSEQ multiplex PCR. The sample shows around 190,000 clones, 88% of them seen only once. The starting material was peripheral blood, obtained on day 0 of AZD1222 vaccination. The receptors derive from an adult in good health.

This clone appeared a single time. V gene TRBV24-1 combines with J gene TRBJ2-3; 8 bases are shared with TRBD2. Trimming removed 5 bases from V and 2 bases from J; junction bases left unmatched: 5. The length of the CDR3 is 15 residues. Germline V gene sequence: CDR1 KGHDR, CDR2 SFDVKD. CDR3: CATSVRGGLTDTQYF. The CDR3 DNA sequence: TGTGCCACCAGTGTTCGGGGGGGCCTCACAGATACGCAGTATTTT.

The chain employs TRBV2 and TRBJ2-7, with a tentative D call TRBD2 (6 bases). CDR3 length: 12 amino acids. Germline V gives CDR1 SNHLY, CDR2 FYNNEI. V dropped 4 bases and J dropped 7 bases, with 11 bases sitting between them. CDR3 protein: CASSGDSPEQYF. CDR3 nucleotides: TGTGCCAGCAGTGGGGACTCGCCGGAGCAGTACTTC.

Points on this clone: At one of its ends the junction is not consistent with the germline gene, which may arise from a read error. The chain carries TRBV19 and TRBJ2-5; 7 nucleotides align to TRBD1. CDR1 LNHDA and CDR2 SQIVND come from the germline V gene (reference sequence). There are 14 residues in the CDR3. CDR3 in amino acids: CASTPGQRGETQYF. Written as DNA, the CDR3 is TGTGCCAGCACACCGGGACAGAGAGGGGAGACCCAATACTTC.

CDR3 in amino acids: CASSLAGWVGQTTGELFF. The CDR3, as DNA: TGTGCCAGCAGCTTGGCAGGATGGGTGGGACAGACGACCGGGGAGCTGTTTTTT. The rearrangement links TRBV5-6 to TRBJ2-2, with TRBD1 matching 7 bases. The germline CDR1 and CDR2 sequences are SGHDT and YYEEEE. This CDR3 comprises 18 residues. V shed 0 bases, J shed 5 bases, and the junction held 13 bases outside the gene matches.

The CDR3 bases are TGTGCCAGTAGTACCATGGGGGGGGGCGGCACAGATACGCAGTATTTT. This gives the protein CASSTMGGGGTDTQYF. The V and J genes are TRBV19 and TRBJ2-3; D perhaps matches TRBD2 (7 bases). CDR1 and CDR2 (germline): LNHDA, SQIVND (reference sequence). V dropped 4 bases and J dropped 1 base, with 15 bases sitting between them. CDR3 size: 16 residues.

The chain joins TRBV9 to TRBJ2-3; D not certain. V lost 4 bases and J lost 4, with 13 bases in between. Germline loops: CDR1 SGDLS, CDR2 YYNGEE. The CDR3 consists of 14 residues. CDR3 amino acids: CASSPPAAPDTQYF. The DNA of the CDR3 is TGTGCCAGCAGCCCACCCGCGGCCCCAGATACGCAGTATTTT.

This chain uses TRBV6-5 with TRBJ1-1; D is perhaps TRBD1 (5 bases). V was pared by 0 bases and J by 11 bases, with 19 bases between. Germline CDR1 reads MNHEY; CDR2 reads SVGAGI. This CDR3 has 15 residues. DNA for the CDR3: TGTGCCAGCAGTTACTCCGCCACTGGGACCAGGTGGGCTTTCTTT. This sequence encodes CASSYSATGTRWAFF.

V and J are TRBV5-4 and TRBJ2-6, with 9 bases fitting TRBD2. Per germline, CDR1 SGHNT and CDR2 YYREEE (reference sequence). The CDR3 spans 18 residues. The V and J ends lost 0 bases and 3 bases, in that order; junction bases with no gene match: 7. CDR3 region: CASSLGSREGSGANVLTF. CDR3 in DNA: TGTGCCAGCAGCTTGGGGTCGCGGGAGGGGAGTGGGGCCAACGTCCTGACTTTC.

The chain joins TRBV24-1 to TRBJ1-5; 7 nucleotides match TRBD1. Germline-derived CDR1 and CDR2 are KGHDR and SFDVKD. The ends lost 7 bases at V and 3 bases at J; junction bases unmatched: 2. The CDR3 is 13 amino acids. In DNA form, the CDR3 reads TGTGCCACCAGCAGGGGGGTCAATCAGCCCCAGCATTTT. It encodes CATSRGVNQPQHF.

The J gene is TRBJ2-1, the V gene TRBV7-3; 7 bases agree with TRBD2. J lost 5 bases, V lost 1 base, and 5 bases had no gene match. The V gene's germline CDR1 is SGHTA and CDR2 FQGTGA. CDR3 length equals 15 residues. The CDR3 reads CASSLRGGSNNEQFF. The CDR3 DNA reads as TGTGCCAGCAGCTTAAGAGGCGGGAGTAACAATGAGCAGTTCTTC.

The V call is TRBV10-3, the J call TRBJ1-4; D possibly corresponds to TRBD1 (6 bases). The germline gives CDR1 ENHRY, CDR2 SYGVKD. V lost 4 bases, J lost 8 bases, and 8 bases lay in between. This CDR3 comprises 12 residues. The CDR3 reads CAISGGGEKLFF. The DNA of the CDR3 is TGTGCCATCAGTGGAGGGGGAGAAAAACTGTTTTTT.

This chain connects TRBV25-1 to TRBJ1-6; D remains unclear. In germline, CDR1 is MGHDK, CDR2 SYGVNS. Trimming removed 9 bases from V and 8 bases from J, with 5 bases in between. The CDR3 length is 10 residues. The CDR3 spells CASGDSPLHF. Written as DNA, the CDR3 is TGTGCCAGTGGGGATTCACCCCTCCACTTT. The full variable domain, its missing parts supplied by reference TRBV25-1 and TRBJ1-6, is EADIYQTPRYLVIGTGKKITLECSQTMGHDKMYWYQQDPGMELHLIHYSYGVNSTEKGDLSSESTVSRIRTEHFPLTLESARPSHTSQYLCASGDSPLHFGNGTRLTVT.

The rearrangement joins TRBV6-2 or TRBV6-3 to TRBJ2-2; no reliable D call. This CDR3 has 13 residues. V shed 2 bases and J shed 6 bases, with 7 bases lying between them. Per germline, CDR1 MNHEY and CDR2 SVGEGT. CDR3 DNA sequence: TGTGCCAGCAGTTACCGACTTTCCGGGGAGCTGTTTTTT. Protein: CASSYRLSGELFF.

This chain links TRBV7-9 with TRBJ1-5; no clear D. CDR1 is SEHNR and CDR2 is FQNEAQ in the germline V gene (reference sequence). The V gene lost 1 base and the J gene lost 1 base, with 14 bases spanning the gap. CDR3 length equals 17 residues. CDR3: CASSLGPTRGSNQPQHF. As DNA, the CDR3 is TGTGCCAGCAGCTTAGGTCCCACCCGAGGGAGCAATCAGCCCCAGCATTTT.

This chain uses TRBV7-2 with TRBJ1-2; TRBD1 agrees at 9 bases. The CDR3 spans 15 residues. Germline V gene sequence: CDR1 SGHTA, CDR2 FQGNSA. The V segment lost 5 bases and the J segment 5 bases; nucleotides outside the gene matches: 9. The CDR3 DNA reads TGTGCCAGCAGCCCCTCGGCCGGGACAGGGTATGGCTACACCTTC. Translated: CASSPSAGTGYGYTF.

This chain connects TRBV9 to TRBJ2-1; 9 bases match TRBD2. Trimming removed 0 bases from V and 0 bases from J; junction bases left unmatched: 4. Per germline, CDR1 SGDLS and CDR2 YYNGEE. The CDR3 contains 17 residues. For the CDR3, the DNA is TGTGCCAGCAGCGTAGTTGCTAGCGGGACCTCCTACAATGAGCAGTTCTTC. This encodes CASSVVASGTSYNEQFF.

The CDR3 sequence: CASSPSTGGDSPLHF. CDR3 coding DNA: TGTGCCAGCTCACCAAGCACAGGGGGCGATTCACCCCTCCACTTT. The chain recombines TRBV18 with TRBJ1-6; 9 nucleotides match TRBD1. Per the germline V gene, CDR1 is KGHSH and CDR2 is LQKENI. With V trimmed by 2 bases and J by 8 bases, 4 bases remained unmatched. The CDR3 is 15 amino acids.

The chain carries TRBV4-3 and TRBJ2-1, with TRBD2 as a possible D gene (6 bases). Per the germline V gene, CDR1 is LGHNA and CDR2 is YSLEER. V lost 0 bases, J lost 8 bases, and 11 bases lay in between. CDR3 size: 14 residues. CDR3 loop: CASSQERGWHEQFF. The DNA for the CDR3 is TGCGCCAGCAGCCAAGAACGGGGGTGGCATGAGCAGTTCTTC.

V and J are TRBV7-2 and TRBJ1-2, with TRBD1 as a possible D gene (6 bases). Looked up from germline, CDR1 is SGHTA and CDR2 is FQGNSA. The length of the CDR3 is 14 residues. With 5 bases removed from V and 2 bases from J, the gap between germline ends came to 12 bases. The CDR3 spells CASSPRTANYGYTF. In nucleotides, the CDR3 is TGTGCCAGCAGCCCAAGGACAGCGAACTATGGCTACACCTTC.

The V call is TRBV29-1, the J call TRBJ1-1; 10 bases match TRBD1. Germline values: CDR1 SQVTM, CDR2 ANQGSEA. The CDR3 has 14 amino acids. Trimming took 7 bases from V and 2 from J; bases not matched to a gene: 7. CDR3 nucleotide sequence: TGCAGCGGACAGGGGGCAAACTCCAACACTGAAGCTTTCTTT. Encoded protein: CSGQGANSNTEAFF.

The chain employs TRBV4-1 and TRBJ2-7; D is ambiguous. The CDR3 consists of 16 residues. The V gene's germline CDR1 is MGHRA and CDR2 YSYEKL. Trimming took off 1 base at V and 3 bases at J, with 16 bases between the two ends. The CDR3 region is CASSQGTRPPYYEQYF. CDR3 in DNA: TGCGCCAGCAGCCAAGGAACCCGTCCCCCCTACTACGAGCAGTACTTC.

The chain is built from TRBV5-6 and TRBJ1-4, with 7 nucleotides matching TRBD1. The CDR3 sequence is 15 residues long. Germline loops: CDR1 SGHDT, CDR2 YYEEEE. After removal of 1 base from V and 2 bases from J, the junction contained 2 bases not matched to a gene. CDR3 loop: CASSLTGQTNEKLFF. The CDR3 nucleotides read TGTGCCAGCAGCTTGACGGGACAGACTAATGAAAAACTGTTTTTT.

CDR3 amino acids: CASSFQAGGRIDTQYF. As DNA, the CDR3 is TGTGCCAGCAGTTTTCAAGCGGGGGGGCGTATAGATACGCAGTATTTT. The rearrangement links TRBV28 to TRBJ2-3; 10 bases match TRBD2. This CDR3 spans 16 amino acids. Germline V CDR1 and CDR2: MDHEN, SYDVKM. The J segment lost 5 bases and the V segment lost 3 bases, leaving 8 bases of the junction unmatched.